The 22 T cell receptor beta chains below were found in one sample sequenced in a study of beta chain bispecific antibodies for T cell cancers. General study findings and limits: In these mixed samples, most targeted TRBV reads derived from the leukemia cell line.

Antigens for these TCRs are unknown. TCRdb re-called the 5' RACE reads through MiXCR, storing one row per CDR3 protein. Here the sample spans around 15,000 distinct CDR3 sequences, around 2.1% being singletons. Either OKT3 anti-CD3 antibody or CD3/CD28 beads expanded T cells from blood mononuclear cells over about three days. The sequencing sample was made of healthy donor T cells cultured with leukemia cells. Every receptor here comes from a human donor in good health. Some clones in this sample may be carry-over from other donors' samples.

This clonotype came up a few times. The J gene is TRBJ2-3, the V gene TRBV11-2; 9 bases fit TRBD2. The CDR3 is 15 residues long. The V segment lost 3 bases and the J segment 4 bases; nucleotides outside the gene matches: 5. The germline V gene encodes CDR1 SGHAT and CDR2 FQNNGV. CDR3 DNA sequence: TGTGCCAGCAGCTTCGGGACTAGCAGTGCAGATACGCAGTATTTT. Translation gives CASSFGTSSADTQYF.

This clonotype occurred many times. The V and J genes are TRBV5-6 and TRBJ1-1; D might be TRBD1 (5 bases). Germline CDR1 SGHDT, CDR2 YYEEEE. This CDR3 contains 14 residues. The V and J ends lost 4 bases and 4 bases respectively, with 14 bases between them. The CDR3 sequence: CASSPTGDITEAFF. CDR3 DNA: TGTGCCAGCAGCCCCACGGGGGATATCACTGAAGCTTTCTTT.

This clonotype qualifies as medium-sized. The rearrangement links TRBV7-6 to TRBJ2-3; D is possibly TRBD1 (6 bases). CDR1 and CDR2 (germline): SGHVS, FNYEAQ. Trimming shortened V by 0 bases and J by 2 bases, and 9 bases separated the two germline ends. The CDR3 sequence is 15 residues long. The CDR3 is CASSLAGADTDTQYF. The CDR3 nucleotides read TGTGCCAGCAGCTTAGCGGGGGCCGACACAGATACGCAGTATTTT.

Many counts were recorded for this clonotype. The V and J genes are TRBV7-9 and TRBJ2-1, with no clear D. From germline, CDR1 is SEHNR and CDR2 FQNEAQ (reference sequence). The CDR3 length is 13 residues. The ends were cut back, 6 bases at V and 0 bases at J, with 6 bases in the middle. This chain's CDR3 is CASRSSSYNEQFF. CDR3 nucleotides: TGTGCCAGCAGATCCAGCTCCTACAATGAGCAGTTCTTC.

This chain uses TRBV5-1 with TRBJ1-5; D is unresolved. Germline V gene sequence: CDR1 SGHRS, CDR2 YFSETQ. This CDR3 has 11 residues. The V and J ends lost 2 bases and 7 bases respectively, with 4 bases between them. CDR3: CASSFQQPQHF. The CDR3 bases are TGCGCCAGCAGCTTTCAGCAGCCCCAGCATTTT.

This clonotype has ten or more counts. This chain joins TRBV20-1 and TRBJ2-3; D is unclear. Trimming left V 5 bases short and J 0 bases short, with 21 bases between. The CDR3 totals 17 residues. Germline V gene sequence: CDR1 DFQATT, CDR2 SNEGSKA (reference sequence). DNA of the CDR3: TGCAGTGCTCCGGGCCTGGGCCAGATTTCTAGCACAGATACGCAGTATTTT. Amino acid sequence: CSAPGLGQISSTDTQYF.

This clonotype was recorded many times. J is TRBJ2-7 and V is TRBV20-1, with unresolved D. Trimming removed 5 bases from V and 1 base from J, with 9 bases in between. This CDR3 has 12 residues. CDR1 and CDR2 (germline): DFQATT, SNEGSKA (reference sequence). The CDR3 protein is CSAESESYEQYF. The CDR3 coding sequence is TGCAGTGCTGAGAGCGAGTCCTACGAGCAGTACTTC.

This clonotype was recorded many times. The chain employs TRBV14 and TRBJ2-7; tentative D call: TRBD1 (6 bases). V was trimmed by 4 bases and J by 6 bases, leaving 16 bases between them. The germline CDR1 and CDR2 sequences are SGHDN and FVKESK. This CDR3 has 14 amino acids. The CDR3, as DNA: TGTGCCAGCAGCCTCACGGGACAAGGAGCCGAGCAGTACTTC. Encoded protein: CASSLTGQGAEQYF.

The gene calls are TRBV28 and TRBJ2-1; TRBD2 matches 11 bases. CDR1 is MDHEN and CDR2 is SYDVKM in the germline V gene. V lost 5 bases to trimming and J lost 14 bases; unmatched junction nucleotides: 17. This CDR3 is 16 amino acids long. CDR3 in amino acids: CASSPTGISGGAVEFF. The CDR3 coding sequence is TGTGCCAGCAGTCCAACCGGGATTAGCGGGGGGGCGGTTGAGTTCTTC.

There are many counts of this clonotype. This chain connects TRBV19 to TRBJ2-5; D might be TRBD1 or TRBD2, each matching 5 bases. V was shortened by 1 base and J by 7 bases, with 13 bases between the two germline ends. Germline V lookup: CDR1 LNHDA, CDR2 SQIVND (reference sequence). The CDR3 sequence is 14 residues long. Here the CDR3 DNA reads TGTGCCAGTAGTATAGGGAACAGGAGGAGGACCCAGTACTTC. As protein: CASSIGNRRRTQYF.

This clonotype was observed many times. V is TRBV12-3 or TRBV12-4 and J is TRBJ1-3; 7 positions agree with TRBD1. Trimming took 6 bases from V and 4 from J; bases not matched to a gene: 3. There are 13 residues in the CDR3. The CDR3 region is CASSPTGGNTIYF. The CDR3 nucleotides read TGTGCCAGCAGCCCGACAGGGGGAAACACCATATATTTT.

This clonotype has at least ten counts. This rearrangement joins TRBV9 to TRBJ2-5; D is uncertain. V was shortened by 4 bases and J by 3 bases, with 19 bases between the two germline ends. The germline V gene has CDR1 SGDLS and CDR2 YYNGEE. The CDR3 has 16 residues. DNA for the CDR3: TGTGCCAGCAGCACCCCCCGTTCGATGGATGAAGAGACCCAGTACTTC. Its translation: CASSTPRSMDEETQYF.

In this sample, this clonotype turned up many times. In nucleotides, the CDR3 is TGCGCCAGCAGGATGGGTTCAACCTACGAGCAGTACTTC. Translated: CASRMGSTYEQYF. This chain uses TRBV5-1 with TRBJ2-7; D is uncertain. CDR3 length: 13 residues. Germline assignment: CDR1 SGHRS and CDR2 YFSETQ. V was pared by 5 bases and J by 2 bases, with 11 bases between.

In this sample, this clonotype turned up many times. This chain links TRBV19 with TRBJ2-2; D not certain. The V gene's germline CDR1 is LNHDA and CDR2 SQIVND (reference sequence). Trimming removed 3 bases from V and 0 bases from J, with 8 bases in between. This CDR3 has 15 residues. The CDR3 loop is CASSIPQANTGELFF. The DNA for the CDR3 is TGTGCCAGTAGTATTCCCCAGGCGAACACCGGGGAGCTGTTTTTT.

The chain joins TRBV5-4 to TRBJ2-7, with D possibly called TRBD1 or TRBD2 (5 bases each). The CDR3 has 15 amino acids. CDR1 and CDR2 (germline): SGHNT, YYREEE (reference sequence). Trimming shortened V by 2 bases and J by 2 bases, and 14 bases separated the two germline ends. CDR3 protein: CASSFLGDPPYEQYF. Written as DNA, the CDR3 is TGTGCCAGCAGCTTCCTCGGGGACCCACCCTACGAGCAGTACTTC.

This clonotype was detected a few times. This chain links TRBV29-1 with TRBJ2-7; TRBD1 aligns across 7 bases. The germline CDR1 and CDR2 sequences are SQVTM and ANQGSEA. V lost 4 bases, J lost 4 bases, and 7 bases stayed unmatched. This CDR3 comprises 13 residues. CDR3 in amino acids: CSVVWDSGYEQYF. CDR3 DNA sequence: TGCAGCGTTGTCTGGGACAGTGGTTACGAGCAGTACTTC.

At least ten counts were recorded for this clonotype. V usage is TRBV27 and J usage is TRBJ2-1; D gene ambiguous. Trimming removed 2 bases at V and 7 bases at J, with 9 bases between. Germline V lookup: CDR1 MNHEY, CDR2 SMNVEV (reference sequence). CDR3 length: 13 amino acids. The CDR3 DNA reads as TGTGCCAGCAGTTTAGTGGCCACAAATGAGCAGTTCTTC. Translation gives CASSLVATNEQFF.

By share, this clonotype ranks as medium-sized. The V call is TRBV7-9, the J call TRBJ2-7; D gene uncertain. Trimming left V 6 bases short and J 2 bases short, with 11 bases between. Germline assignment: CDR1 SEHNR and CDR2 FQNEAQ (reference sequence). There are 13 residues in the CDR3. CDR3 protein: CASSPSITYEQYF. In DNA, the CDR3 is TGTGCCAGCAGTCCCAGCATTACCTACGAGCAGTACTTC.

Ten or more counts support this clonotype. V is TRBV27 and J is TRBJ1-6, with D hard to call. The V end lost 7 bases, the J end lost 9 bases, and 16 bases lay between the germline ends. Germline loops: CDR1 MNHEY, CDR2 SMNVEV (reference sequence). The CDR3 consists of 14 residues. The CDR3 DNA follows: TGTGCCAGCACGTTTAATGAGTTGAGTTCACCCCTCCACTTT. Protein: CASTFNELSSPLHF.

This clonotype was detected ten times or more. In nucleotides, the CDR3 is TGTGCCAGCAGCCTGCCCGGGACTAGCGGGGGGCCTTACCAAGAGACCCAGTACTTC. As protein: CASSLPGTSGGPYQETQYF. The V gene is TRBV3-1, the J gene TRBJ2-5, with 15 bases that match TRBD2. Trimming at V came to 4 bases and at J to 0 bases, leaving 9 bases not matched to a gene. This CDR3 contains 19 residues. CDR1 and CDR2 (germline): LGHDT, YNNKEL (reference sequence).

Many counts were recorded for this clonotype. The chain uses TRBV27 and TRBJ2-7; D might be TRBD1 (7 bases). V was cut by 8 bases and J by 3 bases, with 20 bases left in between. CDR3 length equals 15 residues. Per germline, CDR1 MNHEY and CDR2 SMNVEV (reference sequence). The CDR3 bases are TGTGCCAGCGAAGTTGTCGCAGGGGGACTCTACGAGCAGTACTTC. This codes for CASEVVAGGLYEQYF.

This clonotype has a handful of counts. The rearrangement links TRBV19 to TRBJ1-4; D gene ambiguous. V gave up 5 bases and J gave up 6 bases, with 16 bases separating them. From germline, CDR1 is LNHDA and CDR2 SQIVND (reference sequence). The CDR3 sequence is 15 residues long. The CDR3 sequence: CASSQTGNRDEKLFF. CDR3 nucleotides: TGTGCCAGTAGTCAAACCGGGAACCGAGATGAAAAACTGTTTTTT.